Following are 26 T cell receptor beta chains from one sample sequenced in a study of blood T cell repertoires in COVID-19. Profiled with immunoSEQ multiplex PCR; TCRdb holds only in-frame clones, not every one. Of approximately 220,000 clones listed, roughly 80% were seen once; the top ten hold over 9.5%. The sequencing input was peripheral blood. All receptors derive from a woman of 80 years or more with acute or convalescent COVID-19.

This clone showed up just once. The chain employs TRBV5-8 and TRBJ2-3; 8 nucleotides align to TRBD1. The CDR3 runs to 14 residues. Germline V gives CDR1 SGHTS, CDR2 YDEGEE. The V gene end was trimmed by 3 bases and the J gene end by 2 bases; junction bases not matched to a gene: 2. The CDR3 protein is CASSSQGATDTQYF. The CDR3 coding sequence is TGTGCCAGCAGCTCTCAGGGGGCCACAGATACGCAGTATTTT.

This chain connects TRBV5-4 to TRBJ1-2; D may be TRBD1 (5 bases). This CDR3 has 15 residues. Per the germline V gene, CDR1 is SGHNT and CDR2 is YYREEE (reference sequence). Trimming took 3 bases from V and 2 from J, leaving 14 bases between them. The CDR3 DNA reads TGTGCCAGCAGCTCCGAATCGACAGTGAACTATGGCTACACCTTC. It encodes CASSSESTVNYGYTF.

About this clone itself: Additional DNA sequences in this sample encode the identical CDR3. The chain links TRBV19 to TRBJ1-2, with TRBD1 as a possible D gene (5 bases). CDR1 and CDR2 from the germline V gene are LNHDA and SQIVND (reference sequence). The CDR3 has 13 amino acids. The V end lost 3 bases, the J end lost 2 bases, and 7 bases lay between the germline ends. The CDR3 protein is CASSISGNYGYTF. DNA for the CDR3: TGTGCCAGTAGTATCTCAGGGAACTATGGCTACACCTTC.

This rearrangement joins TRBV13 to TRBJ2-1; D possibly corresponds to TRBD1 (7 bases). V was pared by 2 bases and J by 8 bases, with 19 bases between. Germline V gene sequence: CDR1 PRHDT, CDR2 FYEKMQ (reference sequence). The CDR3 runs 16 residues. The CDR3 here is CASSLRQGGSLDEQFF. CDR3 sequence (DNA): TGTGCCAGCAGCTTACGACAGGGAGGAAGCTTAGATGAGCAGTTCTTC.

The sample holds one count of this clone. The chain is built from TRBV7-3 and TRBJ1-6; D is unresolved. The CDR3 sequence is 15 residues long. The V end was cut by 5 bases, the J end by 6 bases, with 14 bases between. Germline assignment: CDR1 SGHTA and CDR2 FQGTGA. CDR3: CASSEGGPPNSPLHF. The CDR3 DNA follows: TGTGCCAGCAGCGAGGGAGGCCCTCCTAATTCACCCCTCCACTTT.

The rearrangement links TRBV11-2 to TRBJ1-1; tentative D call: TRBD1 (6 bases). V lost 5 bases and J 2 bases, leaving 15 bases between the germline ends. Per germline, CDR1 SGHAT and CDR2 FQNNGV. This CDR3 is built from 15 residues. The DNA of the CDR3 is TGTGCCAGCAGCGAGACGGGGGGCGTAAACACTGAAGCTTTCTTT. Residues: CASSETGGVNTEAFF.

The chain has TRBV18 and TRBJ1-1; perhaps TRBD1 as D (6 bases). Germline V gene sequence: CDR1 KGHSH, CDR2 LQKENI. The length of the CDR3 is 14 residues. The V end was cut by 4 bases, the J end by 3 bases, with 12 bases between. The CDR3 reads CASSRDTLDTEAFF. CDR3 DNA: TGTGCCAGCTCACGGGACACGCTCGACACTGAAGCTTTCTTT.

The chain's CDR3 is CASSTGQGAPNEQFF. CDR3 coding DNA: TGTGCCAGCAGCACGGGACAGGGGGCGCCGAATGAGCAGTTCTTC. The rearrangement uses TRBV21-1 and TRBJ2-1; TRBD1 was called by the table and not checked on the DNA. TRBV21-1 represents a pseudogene. The CDR3 contains 15 residues.

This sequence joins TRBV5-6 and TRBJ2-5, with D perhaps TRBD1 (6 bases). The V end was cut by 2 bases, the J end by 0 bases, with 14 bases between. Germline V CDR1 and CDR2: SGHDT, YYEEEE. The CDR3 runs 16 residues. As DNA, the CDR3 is TGTGCCAGCAGCTTCGACAGGCGGAGCCACCAAGAGACCCAGTACTTC. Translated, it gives CASSFDRRSHQETQYF.

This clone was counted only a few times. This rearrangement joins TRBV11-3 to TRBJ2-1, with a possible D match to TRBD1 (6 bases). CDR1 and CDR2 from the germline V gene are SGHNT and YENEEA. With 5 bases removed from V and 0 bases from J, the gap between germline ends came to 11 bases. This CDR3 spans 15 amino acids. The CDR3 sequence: CASSTEQGSYNEQFF. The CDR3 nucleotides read TGTGCCAGCAGCACAGAACAGGGCTCCTACAATGAGCAGTTCTTC.

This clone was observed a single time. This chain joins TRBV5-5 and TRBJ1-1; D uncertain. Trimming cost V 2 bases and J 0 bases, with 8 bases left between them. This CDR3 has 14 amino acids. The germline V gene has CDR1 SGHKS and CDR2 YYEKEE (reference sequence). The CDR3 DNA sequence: TGTGCCAGCAGCTTACAGAGCATGAACACTGAAGCTTTCTTT. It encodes CASSLQSMNTEAFF.

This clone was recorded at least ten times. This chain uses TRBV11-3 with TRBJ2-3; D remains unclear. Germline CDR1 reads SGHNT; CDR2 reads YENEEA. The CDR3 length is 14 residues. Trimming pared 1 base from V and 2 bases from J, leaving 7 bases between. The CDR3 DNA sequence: TGTGCCAGCAGCTTAGTTACAGTCACAGATACGCAGTATTTT. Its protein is CASSLVTVTDTQYF.

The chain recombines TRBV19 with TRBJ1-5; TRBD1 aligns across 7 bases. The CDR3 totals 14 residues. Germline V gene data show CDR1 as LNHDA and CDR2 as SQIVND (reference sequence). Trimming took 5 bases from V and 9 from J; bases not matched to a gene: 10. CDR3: CASSATTGFGPQHF. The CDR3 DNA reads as TGTGCCAGTAGTGCAACGACAGGGTTTGGGCCCCAGCATTTT. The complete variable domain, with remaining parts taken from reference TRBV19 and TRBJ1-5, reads DGGITQSPKYLFRKEGQNVTLSCEQNLNHDAMYWYRQDPGQGLRLIYYSQIVNDFQKGDIAEGYSVSREKKESFPLTVTSAQKNPTAFYLCASSATTGFGPQHFGDGTRLSIL.

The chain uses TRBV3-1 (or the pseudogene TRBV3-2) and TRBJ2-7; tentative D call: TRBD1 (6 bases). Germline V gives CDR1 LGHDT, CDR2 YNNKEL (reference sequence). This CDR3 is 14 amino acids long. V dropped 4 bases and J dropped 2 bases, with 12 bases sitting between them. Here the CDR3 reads CASSPTDRTYEQYF. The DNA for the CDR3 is TGTGCCAGCAGCCCTACAGACAGGACCTACGAGCAGTACTTC.

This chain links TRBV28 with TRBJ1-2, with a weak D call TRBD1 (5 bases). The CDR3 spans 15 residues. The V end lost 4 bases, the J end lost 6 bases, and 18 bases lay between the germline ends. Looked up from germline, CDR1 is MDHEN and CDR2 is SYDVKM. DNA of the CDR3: TGTGCCAGCAGTTGGGGGACTACCGGTAGTGATGGCTACACCTTC. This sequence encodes CASSWGTTGSDGYTF.

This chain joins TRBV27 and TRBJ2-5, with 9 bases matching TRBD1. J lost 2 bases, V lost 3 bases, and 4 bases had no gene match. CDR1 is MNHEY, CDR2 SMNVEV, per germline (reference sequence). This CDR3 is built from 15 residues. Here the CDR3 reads CASSLTGGPQETQYF. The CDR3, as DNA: TGTGCCAGCAGTTTGACAGGGGGGCCTCAAGAGACCCAGTACTTC.

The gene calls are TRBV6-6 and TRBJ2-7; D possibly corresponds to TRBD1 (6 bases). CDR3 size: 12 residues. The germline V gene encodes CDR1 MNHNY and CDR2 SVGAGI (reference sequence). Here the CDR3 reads CPNQTGSYEQYF. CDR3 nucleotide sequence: TGTCCGAATCAGACAGGCTCCTACGAGCAGTACTTC.

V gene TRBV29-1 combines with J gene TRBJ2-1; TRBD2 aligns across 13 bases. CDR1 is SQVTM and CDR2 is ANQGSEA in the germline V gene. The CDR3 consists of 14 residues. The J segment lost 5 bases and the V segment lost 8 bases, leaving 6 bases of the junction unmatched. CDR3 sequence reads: CSTSGTSGNNEQFF. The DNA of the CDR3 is TGCAGCACCTCCGGGACTAGCGGGAACAATGAGCAGTTCTTC.

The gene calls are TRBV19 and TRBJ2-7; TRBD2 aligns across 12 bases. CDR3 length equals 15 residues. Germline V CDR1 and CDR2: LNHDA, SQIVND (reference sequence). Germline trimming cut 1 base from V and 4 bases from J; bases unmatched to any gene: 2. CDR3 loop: CASSIGTSGEYEQYF. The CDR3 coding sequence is TGTGCCAGTAGTATAGGGACTAGCGGGGAGTACGAGCAGTACTTC.

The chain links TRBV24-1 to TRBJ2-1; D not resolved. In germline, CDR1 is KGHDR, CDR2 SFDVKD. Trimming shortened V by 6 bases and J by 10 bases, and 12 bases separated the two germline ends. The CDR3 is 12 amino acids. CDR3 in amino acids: CATSPEFGEQFF. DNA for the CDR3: TGTGCCACCAGTCCGGAGTTCGGGGAGCAGTTCTTC.

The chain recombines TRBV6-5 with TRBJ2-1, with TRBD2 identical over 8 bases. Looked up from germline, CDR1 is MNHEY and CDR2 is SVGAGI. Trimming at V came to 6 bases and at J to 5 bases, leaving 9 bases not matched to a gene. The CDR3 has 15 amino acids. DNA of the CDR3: TGTGCCAGCAGATACGTCGGGGGGGGGAACAATGAGCAGTTCTTC. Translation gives CASRYVGGGNNEQFF.

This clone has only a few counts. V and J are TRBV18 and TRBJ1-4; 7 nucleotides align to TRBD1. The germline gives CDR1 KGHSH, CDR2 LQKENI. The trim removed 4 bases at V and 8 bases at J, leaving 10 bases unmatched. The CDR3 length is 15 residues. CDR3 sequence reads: CASSRPGQVGEKLFF. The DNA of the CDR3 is TGTGCCAGCTCACGCCCCGGACAGGTTGGGGAAAAACTGTTTTTT.

Here the CDR3 DNA reads TGTGCCAGCAGTCGCAATGACTTTCTCGCGAACACCGGGGAGCTGTTTTTT. Its protein product is CASSRNDFLANTGELFF. The rearrangement links TRBV6-6 to TRBJ2-2, with unresolved D. Trimming took 5 bases from V and 0 from J, leaving 16 bases between them. Looked up from germline, CDR1 is MNHNY and CDR2 is SVGAGI (reference sequence). The CDR3 consists of 17 residues.

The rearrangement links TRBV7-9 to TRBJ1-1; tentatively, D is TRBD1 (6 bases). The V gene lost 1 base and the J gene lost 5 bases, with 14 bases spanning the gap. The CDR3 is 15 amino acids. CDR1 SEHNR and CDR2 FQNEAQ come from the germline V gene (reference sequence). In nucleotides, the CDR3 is TGTGCCAGCAGCTTAGGAGGGGGAGTAGAGACTGAAGCTTTCTTT. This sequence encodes CASSLGGGVETEAFF. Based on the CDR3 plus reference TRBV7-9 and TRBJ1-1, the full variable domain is DTGVSQNPRHKITKRGQNVTFRCDPISEHNRLYWYRQTLGQGPEFLTYFQNEAQLEKSRLLSDRFSAERPKGSFSTLEIQRTEQGDSAMYLCASSLGGGVETEAFFGQGTRLTVV.

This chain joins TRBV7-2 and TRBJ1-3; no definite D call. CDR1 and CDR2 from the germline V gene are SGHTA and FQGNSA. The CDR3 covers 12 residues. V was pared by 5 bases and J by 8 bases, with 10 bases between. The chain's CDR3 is CASSANADTIYF. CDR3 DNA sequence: TGTGCCAGCAGCGCAAACGCGGACACCATATATTTT.

CDR3 in amino acids: CAAAGQRVPEAFF. The CDR3 DNA sequence: TGTGCCGCGGCCGGACAAAGGGTTCCTGAAGCTTTCTTT. V is TRBV6-6 and J is TRBJ1-1; tentative D call: TRBD1 (5 bases). The CDR3 totals 13 residues. V dropped 11 bases and J dropped 6 bases, with 19 bases sitting between them. Germline V gives CDR1 MNHNY, CDR2 SVGAGI (reference sequence).